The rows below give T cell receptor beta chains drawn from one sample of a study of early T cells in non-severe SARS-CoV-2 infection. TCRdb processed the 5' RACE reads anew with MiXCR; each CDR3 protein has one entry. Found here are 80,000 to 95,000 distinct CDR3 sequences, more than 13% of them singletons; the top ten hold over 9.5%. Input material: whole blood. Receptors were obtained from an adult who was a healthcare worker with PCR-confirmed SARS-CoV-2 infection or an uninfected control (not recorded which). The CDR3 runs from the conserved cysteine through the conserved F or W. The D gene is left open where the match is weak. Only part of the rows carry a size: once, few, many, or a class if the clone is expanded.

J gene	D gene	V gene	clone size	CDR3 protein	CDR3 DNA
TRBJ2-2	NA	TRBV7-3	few	CASSPAPARNTGELFF	TGTGCCAGCAGCCCAGCGCCTGCCAGGAACACCGGGGAGCTGTTTTTT
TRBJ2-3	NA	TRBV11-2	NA	CASSLALSVPDTQYF	TGTGCCAGCAGCTTAGCCCTTTCAGTCCCAGATACGCAGTATTTT
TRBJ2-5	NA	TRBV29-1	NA	CSVVLGGRGETQYF	TGCAGCGTTGTGTTGGGGGGCCGAGGAGAGACCCAGTACTTC
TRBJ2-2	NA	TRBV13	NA	CASSTTPSEGELFF	TGTGCCAGCAGCACTACCCCGTCCGAAGGGGAGCTGTTTTTT
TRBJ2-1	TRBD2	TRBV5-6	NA	CASSLDSPGLARNNEQFF	TGTGCCAGCAGCTTGGATTCCCCGGGACTAGCGAGGAACAATGAGCAGTTCTTC
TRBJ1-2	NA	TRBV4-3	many	CASSQARFGQGGDGYTF	TGCGCCAGCAGCCAAGCGCGGTTTGGGCAAGGAGGCGATGGCTACACCTTC
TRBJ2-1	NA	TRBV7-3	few	CASSLPGPSRGHEQFF	TGTGCCAGCAGCTTACCCGGGCCATCCCGGGGCCATGAGCAGTTCTTC
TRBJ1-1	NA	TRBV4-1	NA	CASSQAALQQAFF	TGCGCCAGCAGCCAAGCGGCCCTGCAACAAGCTTTCTTT
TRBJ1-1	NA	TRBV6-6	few	CASRTGRFATGNTEAFF	TGTGCCAGCAGGACGGGACGTTTCGCAACGGGGAACACTGAAGCTTTCTTT
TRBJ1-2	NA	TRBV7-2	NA	CASSLARSNYGYTF	TGTGCCAGCAGCTTAGCCCGCAGCAACTATGGCTACACCTTC
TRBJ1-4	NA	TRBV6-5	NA	CASSPIYDPMPGNEKLFF	TGTGCCAGCAGTCCGATTTATGACCCCATGCCGGGGAATGAAAAACTGTTTTTT
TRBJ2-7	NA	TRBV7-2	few	CASSITYEQYF	TGTGCCAGCAGCATAACCTACGAGCAGTACTTC
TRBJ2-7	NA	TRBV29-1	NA	CSVGQGLDYEQYF	TGCAGCGTTGGTCAGGGGCTTGACTACGAGCAGTACTTC
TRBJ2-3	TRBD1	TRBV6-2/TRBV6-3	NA	CASQGVMDTQYF	TGTGCGAGCCAGGGGGTAATGGATACGCAGTATTTT
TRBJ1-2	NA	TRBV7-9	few	CASSFHSNRDPADF	TGTGCCAGCAGCTTCCACTCCAACCGGGACCCCGCCGACTTC
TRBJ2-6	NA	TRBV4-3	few	CASSQAFSGSGANVLTF	TGCGCCAGCAGCCAGGCCTTTTCAGGGTCCGGGGCCAACGTCCTGACTTTC
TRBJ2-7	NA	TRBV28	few	CASSYDTSYEQYF	TGTGCCAGCAGTTACGACACTTCCTACGAGCAGTACTTC
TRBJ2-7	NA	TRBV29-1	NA	CSVEDLVGGNYEQYF	TGCAGCGTTGAAGATCTTGTAGGGGGGAACTACGAGCAGTACTTC
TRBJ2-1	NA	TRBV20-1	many	CSARPPSRGRGYNEQFF	TGCAGTGCTAGACCGCCGTCTAGGGGGCGGGGGTACAATGAGCAGTTCTTC
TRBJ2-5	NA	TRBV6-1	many	CASSEVEETQYF	TGTGCCAGCAGTGAAGTCGAGGAGACCCAGTACTTC
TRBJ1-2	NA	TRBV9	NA	CASSVEGQGLYGYTF	TGTGCCAGCAGCGTAGAGGGACAAGGCCTCTATGGCTACACCTTC
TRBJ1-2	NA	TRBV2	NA	CASSVGTGYGYTF	TGTGCCAGCAGTGTGGGGACGGGATATGGCTACACCTTC
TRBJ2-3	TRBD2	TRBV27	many	CASSPPTLAGGLVTQYF	TGTGCCAGCAGTCCCCCCACGCTAGCGGGGGGGCTTGTTACGCAGTATTTT
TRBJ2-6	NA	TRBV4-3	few	CASSQFDGNLPGANVLTF	TGCGCCAGCAGCCAGTTCGATGGGAATCTCCCTGGGGCCAACGTCCTGACTTTC
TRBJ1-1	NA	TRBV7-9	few	CASSIGQRPFF	TGTGCCAGCAGCATCGGACAGAGGCCTTTCTTT
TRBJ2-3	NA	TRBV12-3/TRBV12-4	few	CASSLDLAPDTQYF	TGTGCCAGCAGTTTAGACTTAGCGCCAGATACGCAGTATTTT
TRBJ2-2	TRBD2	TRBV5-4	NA	CASSSGGGGPGTGELFF	TGTGCCAGCAGCTCCGGCGGCGGGGGGCCGGGCACCGGGGAGCTGTTTTTT
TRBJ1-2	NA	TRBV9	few	CASSVAEFYGYTF	TGTGCCAGCAGCGTAGCGGAATTCTATGGCTACACCTTC
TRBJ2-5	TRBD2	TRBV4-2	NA	CASSPVAGSGETQYF	TGTGCCAGCAGCCCCGTAGCGGGGTCAGGGGAGACCCAGTACTTC
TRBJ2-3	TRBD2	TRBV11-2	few	CASSLLWGGADTQYF	TGTGCCAGCAGCCTCCTTTGGGGGGGAGCAGATACGCAGTATTTT
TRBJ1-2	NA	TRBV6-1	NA	CASSEGTVYGYTF	TGTGCCAGCAGTGAAGGGACAGTGTATGGCTACACCTTC
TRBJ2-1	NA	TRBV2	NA	CASSEAPVQFF	TGTGCCAGCAGTGAAGCACCAGTGCAGTTCTTC
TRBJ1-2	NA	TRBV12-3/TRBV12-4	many	CASYRGSVGGYTF	TGTGCCAGCTACCGGGGGTCGGTGGGTGGCTACACCTTC
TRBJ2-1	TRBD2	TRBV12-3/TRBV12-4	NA	CASSLASGSYNEQFF	TGTGCCAGCAGTTTGGCTAGCGGGTCCTACAATGAGCAGTTCTTC